This is a list of T cell receptor beta chains from one sample in a study of naive and memory T cell subsets. TCRdb reprocessed the UMI-ligation and nested PCR reads via MiXCR and lists one record per CDR3 protein. The data hold approximately 140,000 distinct CDR3 sequences, with around 15% observed a single time. The specimen was naive CD4+ T cells from blood. Every receptor here comes from a human donor in good health. CDR3s include the opening cysteine and the closing phenylalanine or tryptophan. The D gene is left open where the match is weak. Only some rows state a clone size, as once, few, many or a class for expanded clones.

clone size: NA
D gene: TRBD1
J gene: TRBJ1-2
V gene: TRBV7-9
CDR3 length: 14
CDR3 protein: CASSLAGQPYGYTF
CDR3 DNA: TGTGCCAGCAGCTTAGCGGGACAGCCTTATGGCTACACCTTC

clone size: NA
D gene: TRBD2
J gene: TRBJ2-2
V gene: TRBV14
CDR3 length: 15
CDR3 protein: CASSHGGGGTGELFF
CDR3 DNA: TGTGCCAGCAGCCACGGTGGCGGGGGCACCGGGGAGCTGTTTTTT

clone size: NA
D gene: TRBD2
J gene: TRBJ2-1
V gene: TRBV6-5
CDR3 length: 20
CDR3 protein: CASSYFSVGRGSGRENEQFF
CDR3 DNA: TGTGCCAGCAGTTACTTTTCGGTTGGGCGAGGTAGCGGGAGGGAGAATGAGCAGTTCTTC

clone size: few
D gene: NA
J gene: TRBJ2-7
V gene: TRBV20-1
CDR3 length: 13
CDR3 protein: CSAPSVSSYEQYF
CDR3 DNA: TGCAGTGCTCCTTCAGTAAGCTCCTACGAGCAGTACTTC

clone size: NA
D gene: NA
J gene: TRBJ2-3
V gene: TRBV7-9
CDR3 length: 15
CDR3 protein: CASSSRRGSTDTQYF
CDR3 DNA: TGTGCCAGCAGCTCGCGTCGCGGGAGCACAGATACGCAGTATTTT

clone size: few
D gene: TRBD2
J gene: TRBJ2-1
V gene: TRBV29-1
CDR3 length: 13
CDR3 protein: CSELLAGGVEQFF
CDR3 DNA: TGCAGCGAACTCCTAGCGGGAGGAGTTGAGCAGTTCTTC

clone size: many
D gene: NA
J gene: TRBJ2-1
V gene: TRBV12-3/TRBV12-4
CDR3 length: 15
CDR3 protein: CATLWEAGSGNEQFF
CDR3 DNA: TGTGCCACCCTCTGGGAGGCGGGATCGGGGAATGAGCAGTTCTTC

clone size: NA
D gene: TRBD1
J gene: TRBJ1-2
V gene: TRBV5-6
CDR3 length: 16
CDR3 protein: CASSLQGANSNYGYTF
CDR3 DNA: TGTGCCAGCAGCTTACAGGGGGCTAACTCTAACTATGGTTACACCTTC

clone size: many
D gene: TRBD1
J gene: TRBJ1-1
V gene: TRBV20-1
CDR3 length: 14
CDR3 protein: CSANPNRGGTEAFF
CDR3 DNA: TGCAGTGCAAATCCGAACAGGGGAGGAACTGAAGCTTTCTTT

clone size: NA
D gene: TRBD2
J gene: TRBJ2-2
V gene: TRBV20-1
CDR3 length: 16
CDR3 protein: CSARDGASGSTGELFF
CDR3 DNA: TGCAGTGCTAGAGATGGAGCTAGCGGGAGCACCGGGGAGCTGTTTTTT

clone size: few
D gene: NA
J gene: TRBJ2-7
V gene: TRBV20-1
CDR3 length: 15
CDR3 protein: CSARDVTKLSYEQYF
CDR3 DNA: TGCAGTGCTAGAGATGTTACGAAGCTCTCCTACGAGCAGTACTTC

clone size: NA
D gene: NA
J gene: TRBJ2-7
V gene: TRBV21-1
CDR3 length: 14
CDR3 protein: CASSKVRGGYEQYF
CDR3 DNA: TGTGCCAGCAGCAAAGTGAGAGGCGGTTACGAGCAGTACTTC

clone size: NA
D gene: NA
J gene: TRBJ1-5
V gene: TRBV7-9
CDR3 length: 12
CDR3 protein: CASSPGEQPQHF
CDR3 DNA: TGTGCCAGCAGCCCAGGAGAACAGCCCCAGCATTTT

clone size: few
D gene: NA
J gene: TRBJ2-2
V gene: TRBV4-3
CDR3 length: 14
CDR3 protein: CASSQVRGFGELFF
CDR3 DNA: TGCGCCAGCAGCCAAGTCCGTGGTTTCGGGGAGCTGTTTTTT

clone size: few
D gene: NA
J gene: TRBJ2-1
V gene: TRBV7-3
CDR3 length: 13
CDR3 protein: CASSSGPTGEQFF
CDR3 DNA: TGTGCCAGCAGCTCGGGACCGACCGGGGAGCAGTTCTTC

clone size: few
D gene: NA
J gene: TRBJ1-6
V gene: TRBV20-1
CDR3 length: 16
CDR3 protein: CSARDMRRSYNSPLHF
CDR3 DNA: TGCAGTGCCCGGGACATGCGACGCTCCTATAATTCACCCCTCCACTTT

clone size: NA
D gene: NA
J gene: TRBJ2-1
V gene: TRBV20-1
CDR3 length: 13
CDR3 protein: CSARDTRDNEQFF
CDR3 DNA: TGCAGTGCTAGAGACACCAGGGACAATGAGCAGTTCTTC